This TCR beta chain was identified during a study of HIV-infected patients and healthy controls. Broader study findings: Study cohorts differed slightly in age and sex, but this did not explain diversity differences. The study did not determine the donors' HLA types.

No cell fractionation was done, so the repertoire covers all unsorted peripheral blood T cells. RNA came from approximately 2.6 ml of peripheral blood. This clonotype was counted at least ten times. Its antigen remains unidentified. About 500 ng RNA was reverse transcribed with alpha and beta constant-region primers. Each of the alpha and beta chains got its own library through chain-specific third strand synthesis with indices. All rearrangements within a chain used one primer pair; cDNA molecules carried barcodes. One entry per CDR3 protein, called by TCRdb with MiXCR from the 5' RACE reads. The table shows 17,000 or so distinct CDR3 sequences, with around 5.5% occurring only once. V lost 3 bases and J 1 base, leaving 10 bases between the germline ends. CDR1 and CDR2 (germline): DFQATT, SNEGSKA (reference sequence). CDR3 length: 13 residues.

The J gene is TRBJ2-7, the V gene TRBV20-1; a weak D match, TRBD2 (5 bases). The clonotype was recovered from an adult in good health. Sequencing was performed on blood. CDR3 protein: CSASSDLSYEQYF. The CDR3 bases are TGCAGTGCTAGTAGCGACCTTTCCTACGAGCAGTACTTC.